The rows below give T cell receptor beta chains drawn from one sample of a study of human T cells and chemical hapten exposure. TCRdb independently ran MiXCR on the RACE reads; one entry per CDR3 protein. The table includes about 380,000 distinct CDR3 sequences, roughly 5% detected once. The sequenced sample was whole blood, obtained in connection with sensitization to the hapten diphenylcyclopropenone (DPC). The receptors here all came from a woman in her forties or fifties with alopecia areata. Some clones in this sample may be carry-over from other donors' samples. CDR3s include the opening cysteine and the closing phenylalanine or tryptophan. A D gene is named only where the DNA matches it firmly. For some rows the clone size is stated as once, few or many, or as a class when expanded; others skip it.

D gene,clone size,V gene,J gene,CDR3 protein,CDR3 DNA
NA,NA,TRBV20-1,TRBJ2-3,CSASFRETDTQYF,TGCAGTGCTAGTTTCAGGGAGACAGATACGCAGTATTTT
TRBD1,many,TRBV29-1,TRBJ1-1,CSVRSRTGTMNTEAFF,TGCAGCGTCCGGTCCCGGACAGGGACCATGAACACTGAAGCTTTCTTT
NA,many,TRBV7-8,TRBJ1-5,CASSSGGDQPQHF,TGTGCCAGCAGCTCAGGCGGGGATCAGCCCCAGCATTTT
NA,NA,TRBV5-1,TRBJ2-7,CASSSRTASYEQYF,TGCGCCAGCAGTTCACGGACAGCCTCCTACGAGCAGTACTTC
TRBD1,few,TRBV18,TRBJ2-3,CATQGAGADTQYF,TGTGCCACACAGGGGGCAGGGGCAGATACGCAGTATTTT
NA,NA,TRBV20-1,TRBJ2-7,CSARDRGSPLSYEQYF,TGCAGTGCTAGAGATAGGGGGAGTCCTCTCTCCTACGAGCAGTACTTC
TRBD1,many,TRBV12-3/TRBV12-4,TRBJ1-1,CASSLRGLGKTEAFF,TGTGCCAGCAGCCTCAGGGGGCTCGGTAAAACTGAAGCTTTCTTT
NA,many,TRBV4-2,TRBJ1-5,CASSQAQTRGDQPQHF,TGTGCCAGCAGCCAAGCCCAAACGCGGGGGGATCAGCCCCAGCATTTT
NA,few,TRBV27,TRBJ2-4,CASSLGGPGALAKNIQYF,TGTGCCAGCAGTTTAGGGGGCCCAGGGGCGCTAGCCAAAAACATTCAGTACTTC
NA,many,TRBV28,TRBJ2-1,CASSLGGPNEQFF,TGTGCCAGCAGTTTAGGCGGGCCGAATGAGCAGTTCTTC
NA,few,TRBV28,TRBJ2-7,CASSPPRPPQTYEQYF,TGTGCCAGCAGCCCCCCTAGGCCACCACAAACCTACGAGCAGTACTTC
NA,many,TRBV7-2,TRBJ1-6,CASSCYRDECSPLHF,TGTGCCAGCAGCTGCTACAGGGATGAATGCTCACCCCTCCACTTT
TRBD2,NA,TRBV29-1,TRBJ2-3,CSVGGGLGGRANADTQYF,TGCAGCGTTGGAGGGGGTCTCGGCGGGAGGGCCAACGCAGATACGCAGTATTTT
NA,few,TRBV7-9,TRBJ2-3,CASAAEATDTQYF,TGTGCCAGCGCCGCAGAGGCCACAGATACGCAGTATTTT
NA,NA,TRBV14,TRBJ1-4,CASSQAGAGVNEKLFF,TGTGCCAGCAGCCAGGCGGGGGCAGGCGTTAATGAAAAACTGTTTTTT
NA,many,TRBV10-3,TRBJ2-7,CAISGSARGQYF,TGTGCCATCAGTGGGTCGGCCAGGGGTCAGTACTTC
TRBD2,few,TRBV7-2,TRBJ2-1,CASSATGTSGVVEQFF,TGTGCCAGCAGCGCCACCGGGACTAGCGGGGTAGTTGAGCAGTTCTTC
NA,many,TRBV20-1,TRBJ1-5,CSASGSNQPQHF,TGCAGTGCCTCAGGGTCCAATCAGCCCCAGCATTTT
NA,NA,TRBV5-1,TRBJ2-3,CASSLGGRDLDTQYF,TGCGCCAGCAGCTTGGGCGGCAGGGACCTAGATACGCAGTATTTT
NA,many,TRBV9,TRBJ1-6,CASSGRPGSSPLHF,TGTGCCAGCAGCGGACGGCCTGGATCCTCACCCCTCCACTTT
NA,many,TRBV6-6,TRBJ1-5,CASSRSVNGDQPQHF,TGTGCCAGCAGCCGATCCGTGAACGGGGATCAGCCCCAGCATTTT
TRBD1,NA,TRBV9,TRBJ2-7,CASSVRPLGTGDYEQYF,TGTGCCAGCAGCGTCCGCCCATTAGGGACAGGGGACTACGAGCAGTACTTC
NA,many,TRBV20-1,TRBJ2-3,CSARTATQGHPSTDTQYF,TGCAGTGCTAGAACCGCCACTCAAGGGCACCCTAGCACAGATACGCAGTATTTT
NA,NA,TRBV27,TRBJ1-1,CASSTSTEYKMNTEAFF,TGTGCCAGCTCCACCTCTACAGAATACAAAATGAACACTGAAGCTTTCTTT
NA,many,TRBV3-1,TRBJ1-1,CASSQGSEAFF,TGTGCCAGCAGCCAAGGGTCTGAAGCTTTCTTT
TRBD2,NA,TRBV5-6,TRBJ2-7,CASSFGGGLGEQYF,TGTGCCAGCAGCTTCGGCGGGGGGTTAGGTGAGCAGTACTTC
NA,NA,TRBV11-2,TRBJ2-2,CASTRTTSDTGELFF,TGTGCCAGCACTAGGACAACCTCGGACACCGGGGAGCTGTTTTTT
TRBD1,NA,TRBV13,TRBJ1-5,CASSSSRTGGENQPQHF,TGTGCCAGCAGCTCATCTAGGACAGGAGGGGAAAATCAGCCCCAGCATTTT
NA,few,TRBV5-1,TRBJ2-3,CATKIGGPLDTQYF,TGCGCCACTAAAATCGGGGGACCCCTAGATACGCAGTATTTT
NA,NA,TRBV6-1,TRBJ1-5,CASSEYLRGNQPQHF,TGTGCCAGCAGTGAATATCTACGGGGGAATCAGCCCCAGCATTTT
NA,many,TRBV29-1,TRBJ1-2,CSVETANYGYTF,TGCAGCGTTGAGACAGCTAACTATGGCTACACCTTC
NA,few,TRBV20-1,TRBJ1-5,CSARGGSLQPQHF,TGCAGTGCTAGAGGTGGATCGCTTCAGCCCCAGCATTTT
TRBD1,many,TRBV6-5,TRBJ1-1,CASSYATGEAFF,TGTGCCAGCAGTTACGCGACAGGGGAAGCTTTCTTT
NA,many,TRBV29-1,TRBJ1-1,CSVGQHGFMNTEAFF,TGCAGCGTTGGACAGCACGGGTTCATGAACACTGAAGCTTTCTTT
TRBD1,NA,TRBV28,TRBJ2-1,CASSSPPGTGGNEQFF,TGTGCCAGCAGTTCACCTCCCGGGACAGGGGGCAATGAGCAGTTCTTC
TRBD1,many,TRBV9,TRBJ1-1,CASSPRQGENTEAFF,TGTGCCAGCAGCCCCCGACAGGGGGAGAACACTGAAGCTTTCTTT
NA,many,TRBV29-1,TRBJ2-7,CSAEGLEGRPATEQYF,TGCAGCGCTGAAGGGCTGGAGGGACGACCGGCAACCGAGCAGTACTTC
NA,many,TRBV6-1,TRBJ2-3,CASNQNTDTQYF,TGTGCCAGCAACCAGAACACAGATACGCAGTATTTT
NA,few,TRBV20-1,TRBJ2-1,CSARGRVGNEQFF,TGCAGTGCTAGGGGACGAGTGGGCAATGAGCAGTTCTTC
NA,many,TRBV4-2,TRBJ1-4,CASSQDLRGELFF,TGTGCCAGCAGCCAAGATTTAAGAGGAGAACTGTTTTTT
TRBD1,few,TRBV4-3,TRBJ2-7,CASSQTKGTGDSYEQYF,TGCGCCAGCAGCCAAACTAAGGGGACAGGGGATTCTTACGAGCAGTACTTC
TRBD1,NA,TRBV18,TRBJ1-1,CASSPLSAGGQRTEAFF,TGTGCCAGCTCGCCCCTTAGCGCAGGGGGCCAGAGGACTGAAGCTTTCTTT
NA,many,TRBV28,TRBJ1-2,CASRLRADGYGYTF,TGTGCCAGCAGATTACGTGCAGACGGCTATGGCTACACCTTC
NA,many,TRBV7-9,TRBJ2-7,CASSLLTHEQYF,TGTGCCAGCAGCTTGCTTACGCACGAGCAGTACTTC
NA,many,TRBV5-1,TRBJ1-1,CASSLSGYTEAFF,TGCGCCAGCAGCTTAAGCGGATACACTGAAGCTTTCTTT
NA,few,TRBV11-2,TRBJ2-6,CASSTAGGGSGANVLTF,TGTGCCAGCAGCACCGCAGGGGGGGGATCTGGGGCCAACGTCCTGACTTTC
NA,many,TRBV14,TRBJ2-3,CASSQAGWSSDTQYF,TGTGCCAGCAGCCAAGCGGGTTGGTCGAGCGATACGCAGTATTTT
TRBD1,few,TRBV4-3,TRBJ2-5,CASSQGQGAGETQYF,TGCGCCAGCAGCCAAGGGCAGGGGGCCGGGGAGACCCAGTACTTC
NA,many,TRBV2,TRBJ1-2,CASTPRADPWYGYTF,TGTGCCAGCACCCCGCGGGCGGACCCCTGGTATGGCTACACCTTC
NA,many,TRBV19,TRBJ2-7,CASSDSRKTHEQYF,TGTGCCAGTAGCGACTCGAGGAAGACCCACGAGCAGTACTTC
NA,many,TRBV2,TRBJ2-3,CASSEKTQYF,TGTGCCAGCTCAGAGAAAACGCAGTATTTT
NA,many,TRBV2,TRBJ2-1,CASKLIPREQFF,TGTGCCAGCAAACTAATCCCCCGTGAGCAGTTCTTC
NA,NA,TRBV20-1,TRBJ1-5,CSASTRQGNQPQHF,TGCAGTGCTAGCACTAGACAGGGCAATCAGCCCCAGCATTTT
NA,few,TRBV6-2/TRBV6-3,TRBJ2-6,CAREGANVLTF,TGTGCCAGGGAGGGGGCCAACGTCCTGACTTTC
TRBD1,many,TRBV24-1,TRBJ2-3,CATSDPSDRRPDTQYF,TGTGCCACCAGTGACCCCTCGGACAGGCGCCCAGATACGCAGTATTTT
NA,many,TRBV5-1,TRBJ1-2,CASSLDSGYTF,TGCGCCAGCAGCTTAGACAGTGGCTACACCTTC
NA,NA,TRBV4-2,TRBJ2-3,CASSQGARDTQYF,TGTGCCAGCAGCCAGGGAGCTCGTGATACGCAGTATTTT
NA,many,TRBV11-2,TRBJ1-4,CASSSEEKLFF,TGTGCCAGCAGCTCGGAAGAAAAACTGTTTTTT
NA,many,TRBV14,TRBJ1-2,CASSQHTGLNGYTF,TGTGCCAGCAGCCAACATACAGGGCTAAATGGCTACACCTTC